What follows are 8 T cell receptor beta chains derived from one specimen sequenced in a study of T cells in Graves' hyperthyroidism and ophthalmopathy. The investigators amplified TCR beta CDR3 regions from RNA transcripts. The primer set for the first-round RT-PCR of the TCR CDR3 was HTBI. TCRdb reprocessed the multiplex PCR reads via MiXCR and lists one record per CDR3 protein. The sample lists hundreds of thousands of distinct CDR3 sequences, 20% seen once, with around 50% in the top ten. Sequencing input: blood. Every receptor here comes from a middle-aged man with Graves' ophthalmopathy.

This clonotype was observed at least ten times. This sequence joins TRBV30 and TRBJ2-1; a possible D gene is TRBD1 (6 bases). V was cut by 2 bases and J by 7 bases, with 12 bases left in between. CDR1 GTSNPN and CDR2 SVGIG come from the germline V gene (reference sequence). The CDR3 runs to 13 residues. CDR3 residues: CAWSIQGSNEQFF. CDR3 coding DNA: TGTGCCTGGAGTATACAGGGCTCTAATGAGCAGTTCTTC.

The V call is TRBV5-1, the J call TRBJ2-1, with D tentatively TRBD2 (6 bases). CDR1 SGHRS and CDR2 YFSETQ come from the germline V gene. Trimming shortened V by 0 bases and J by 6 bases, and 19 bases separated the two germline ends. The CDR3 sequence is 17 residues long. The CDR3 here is CASSLVGRRVGGNEQFF. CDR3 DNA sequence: TGCGCCAGCAGCTTGGTAGGAAGGAGGGTAGGCGGCAATGAGCAGTTCTTC.

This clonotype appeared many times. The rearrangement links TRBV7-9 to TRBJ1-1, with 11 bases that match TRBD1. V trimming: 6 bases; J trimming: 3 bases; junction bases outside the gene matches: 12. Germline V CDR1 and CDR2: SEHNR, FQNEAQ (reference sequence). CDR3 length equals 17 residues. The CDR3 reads CASRTRGQGALDTEAFF. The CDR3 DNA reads TGTGCCAGCAGAACCCGTGGACAGGGGGCATTGGACACTGAAGCTTTCTTT.

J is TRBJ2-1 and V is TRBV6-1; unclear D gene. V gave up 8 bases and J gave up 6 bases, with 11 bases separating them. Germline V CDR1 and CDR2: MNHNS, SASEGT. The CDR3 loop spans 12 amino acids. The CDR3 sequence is CASATRLNEQFF. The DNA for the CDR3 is TGTGCCAGCGCTACAAGACTCAATGAGCAGTTCTTC.

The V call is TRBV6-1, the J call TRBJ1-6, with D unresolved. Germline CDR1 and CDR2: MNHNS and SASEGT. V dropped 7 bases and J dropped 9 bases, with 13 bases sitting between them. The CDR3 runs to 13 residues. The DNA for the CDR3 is TGTGCCAGCAATCCGTCGGGGTTTTCACCCCTCCACTTT. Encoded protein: CASNPSGFSPLHF.

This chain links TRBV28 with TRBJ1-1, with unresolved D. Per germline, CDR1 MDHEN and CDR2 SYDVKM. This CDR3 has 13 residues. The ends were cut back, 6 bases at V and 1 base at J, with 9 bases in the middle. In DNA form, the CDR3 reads TGTGCCAGCAGACCTAATGAGAACACTGAAGCTTTCTTT. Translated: CASRPNENTEAFF.

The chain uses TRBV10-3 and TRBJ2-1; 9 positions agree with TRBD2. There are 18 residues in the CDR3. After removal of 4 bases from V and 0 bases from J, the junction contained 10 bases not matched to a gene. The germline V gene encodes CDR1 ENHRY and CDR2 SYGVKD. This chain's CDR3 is CAISGGLAGRSSYNEQFF. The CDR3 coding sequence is TGTGCCATCAGTGGGGGGCTAGCGGGACGGAGCTCCTACAATGAGCAGTTCTTC.

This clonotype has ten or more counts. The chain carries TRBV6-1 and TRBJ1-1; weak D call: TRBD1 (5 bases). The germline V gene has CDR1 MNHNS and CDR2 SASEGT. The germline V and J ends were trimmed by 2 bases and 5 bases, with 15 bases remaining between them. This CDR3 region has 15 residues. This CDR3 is CASSENQGLRTEAFF. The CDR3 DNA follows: TGTGCCAGCAGTGAAAATCAGGGTTTAAGGACTGAAGCTTTCTTT.